This record concerns one T cell receptor (beta chain) sequence. Its antigen is currently unknown. The test was conducted at deep level. Replicate PCRs for sorted subsets used 200 ng DNA; this equaled 25,000 to 35,000 T cell genomes. Produced via immunoSEQ multiplex PCR; TCRdb's table is partial and in-frame only. The sample contains approximately 740,000 clones, more than 85% of which appear only once. The data were taken from a study of shared clonotypes between healthy human individuals. Cells designated naive CD8 were CD45RO-negative and were positively selected for CCR7, with terminally differentiated effector memory CD45RA+ cells excluded. Every one of the donors was a Caucasian adult that lived in Nashville, Tennessee. V lost 3 bases to trimming and J lost 2 bases; unmatched junction nucleotides: 12. The CDR3 is 17 amino acids. Per the germline V gene, CDR1 is MDHEN and CDR2 is SYDVKM. Study results and limitations: Having only a few donors restricted how much genetic and exposure-history diversity was captured.

The V call is TRBV28, the J call TRBJ2-5, with 7 bases fitting TRBD1. The sample was naive CD8+ T cells sorted from blood. This sequence was found in a man under 40 in good health. The CDR3 bases are TGTGCCAGCAGTTTTCACACCTCCAGGGGGTATCAAGAGACCCAGTACTTC. This codes for CASSFHTSRGYQETQYF.